The 8 T cell receptor beta chains presented below share a single source sample, sequenced in a study of cytomegalovirus exposure and HLA in healthy donors. This PCR relied on a set of 60 Vbeta primers and 13 Jbeta primers. Measured with immunoSEQ multiplex PCR; TCRdb has only the in-frame clones, and not every one. In the table there are hundreds of thousands of clones, about 80% of which are singletons. Sequencing was done on a sample of PBMCs. All receptors come from a woman aged 40 to 50 in good health and CMV-seronegative.

The rearrangement joins TRBV6-4 to TRBJ2-2; no clear D. CDR3 length equals 14 residues. Germline loops: CDR1 MRHNA, CDR2 SNTAGT. V lost 5 bases, J lost 0 bases, and 7 bases lay in between. The CDR3 protein is CASSTAANTGELFF. CDR3 nucleotide sequence: TGTGCCAGCAGTACCGCAGCGAACACCGGGGAGCTGTTTTTT.

The chain is built from TRBV9 and TRBJ2-2; the D is unclear. CDR1 is SGDLS, CDR2 YYNGEE, per germline. This CDR3 comprises 13 residues. V lost 7 bases and J lost 4, with 11 bases in between. Here the CDR3 reads CASARSGTGELFF. In DNA form, the CDR3 reads TGTGCCAGCGCCCGGTCAGGCACCGGGGAGCTGTTTTTT. Drawing the rest from reference TRBV9 and TRBJ2-2, the complete variable domain is DSGVTQTPKHLITATGQRVTLRCSPRSGDLSVYWYQQSLDQGLQFLIQYYNGEERAKGNILERFSAQQFPDLHSELNLSSLELGDSALYFCASARSGTGELFFGEGSRLTVL.

This sequence joins TRBV19 and TRBJ1-5; TRBD1 matches at 9 bases. Germline V gene data show CDR1 as LNHDA and CDR2 as SQIVND (reference sequence). The CDR3 covers 17 residues. Trimming at V came to 2 bases and at J to 2 bases, leaving 7 bases not matched to a gene. This CDR3 is CASSINRGHRGNQPQHF. The CDR3 region has the DNA TGTGCCAGTAGTATAAACAGGGGGCATCGCGGCAATCAGCCCCAGCATTTT.

J is TRBJ2-7 and V is TRBV19, with D possibly being TRBD1 (6 bases). The germline V gene encodes CDR1 LNHDA and CDR2 SQIVND (reference sequence). V shed 7 bases and J shed 2 bases, with 12 bases lying between them. The CDR3 extends over 13 amino acids. CDR3 sequence: CASTPGHPYEQYF. In DNA, the CDR3 is TGTGCCAGTACCCCGGGACACCCCTACGAGCAGTACTTC.

The chain employs TRBV7-9 and TRBJ2-7; 11 nucleotides align to TRBD1. The CDR3 loop spans 17 amino acids. Germline-derived CDR1 and CDR2 are SEHNR and FQNEAQ (reference sequence). The V gene end was trimmed by 5 bases and the J gene end by 2 bases; junction bases not matched to a gene: 11. The CDR3 nucleotides are TGTGCCAGCAGCCCCCCCTCTCCGGGACAGGGGGCCTACGAGCAGTACTTC. Translation: CASSPPSPGQGAYEQYF.

This clone came up a few times. The rearrangement links TRBV10-3 to TRBJ1-4; weak D call: TRBD1 (6 bases). The ends were cut back, 4 bases at V and 2 bases at J, with 14 bases in the middle. The germline V gene has CDR1 ENHRY and CDR2 SYGVKD. The CDR3 is 16 amino acids. This CDR3 reads CAISAGHSTTNEKLFF. CDR3 sequence (DNA): TGTGCCATCAGTGCGGGACACAGCACGACTAATGAAAAACTGTTTTTT.

The chain has TRBV6-6 and TRBJ1-2; 7 bases are a match to TRBD1. V lost 5 bases, J lost 8 bases, and 8 bases stayed unmatched. The CDR3 spans 13 residues. The germline V gene encodes CDR1 MNHNY and CDR2 SVGAGI (reference sequence). The CDR3, as DNA: TGTGCCAGCAGTCCTCAGGGGGAGTACGGCTACACCTTC. Translated: CASSPQGEYGYTF.

This clone was found a few times. J is TRBJ2-3 and V is TRBV7-2, with a tentative D call TRBD2 (5 bases). Germline V gene lookup returns CDR1 SGHTA and CDR2 FQGNSA. The length of the CDR3 is 15 residues. Trimming left V 3 bases short and J 6 bases short, with 16 bases between. This CDR3 reads CASSFHTGSLDTQYF. Written as DNA, the CDR3 is TGTGCCAGCAGCTTCCACACGGGGAGTCTGGATACGCAGTATTTT.